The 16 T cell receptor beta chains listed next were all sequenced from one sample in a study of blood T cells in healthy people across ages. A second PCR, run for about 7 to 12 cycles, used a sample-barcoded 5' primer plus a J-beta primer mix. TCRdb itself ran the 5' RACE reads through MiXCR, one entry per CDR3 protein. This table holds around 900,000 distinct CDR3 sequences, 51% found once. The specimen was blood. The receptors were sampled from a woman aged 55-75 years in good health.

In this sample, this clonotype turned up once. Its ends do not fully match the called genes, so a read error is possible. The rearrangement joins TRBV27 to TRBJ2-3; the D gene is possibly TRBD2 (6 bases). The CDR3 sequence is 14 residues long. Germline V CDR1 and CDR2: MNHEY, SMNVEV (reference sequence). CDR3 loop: CVSRRGFSTDTQYF. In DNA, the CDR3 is TGTGTCAGCAGACGGGGGTTCTCCACAGATACGCAGTATTTT.

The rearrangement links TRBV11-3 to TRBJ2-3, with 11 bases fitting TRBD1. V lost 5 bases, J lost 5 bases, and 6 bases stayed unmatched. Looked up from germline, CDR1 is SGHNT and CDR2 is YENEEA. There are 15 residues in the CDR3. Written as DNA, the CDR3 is TGTGCCAGCAGCAAACGGACAGGGGGCAAAGATACGCAGTATTTT. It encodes CASSKRTGGKDTQYF.

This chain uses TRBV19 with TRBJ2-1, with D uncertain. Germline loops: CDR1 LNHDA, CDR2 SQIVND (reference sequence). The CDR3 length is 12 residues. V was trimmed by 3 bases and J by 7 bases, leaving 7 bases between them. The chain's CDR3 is CASSMDGNEQFF. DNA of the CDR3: TGTGCCAGTAGTATGGACGGAAATGAGCAGTTCTTC.

In DNA form, the CDR3 reads TGCAGTGCTAGAGATCCTAGCGGGAGAAAACAAGAGACCCAGTACTTC. This gives the protein CSARDPSGRKQETQYF. The rearrangement uses TRBV20-1 and TRBJ2-5; 10 nucleotides align to TRBD2. CDR1 DFQATT and CDR2 SNEGSKA come from the germline V gene (reference sequence). This CDR3 is built from 16 residues. Unmatched junction bases numbered 6, after V lost 0 bases and J lost 2 bases.

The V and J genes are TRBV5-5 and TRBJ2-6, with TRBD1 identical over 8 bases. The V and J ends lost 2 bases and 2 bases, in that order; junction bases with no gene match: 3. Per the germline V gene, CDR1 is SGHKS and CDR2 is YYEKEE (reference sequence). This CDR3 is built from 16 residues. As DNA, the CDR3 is TGTGCCAGCAGCTTTATACAGGGGGCTGGGGCCAACGTCCTGACTTTC. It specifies CASSFIQGAGANVLTF.

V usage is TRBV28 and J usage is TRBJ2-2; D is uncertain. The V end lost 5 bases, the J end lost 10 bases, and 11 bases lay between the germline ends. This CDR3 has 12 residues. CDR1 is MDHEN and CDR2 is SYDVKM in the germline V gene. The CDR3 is CASSLRSQELFF. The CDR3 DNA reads TGTGCCAGCAGTCTGCGGAGCCAGGAGCTGTTTTTT.

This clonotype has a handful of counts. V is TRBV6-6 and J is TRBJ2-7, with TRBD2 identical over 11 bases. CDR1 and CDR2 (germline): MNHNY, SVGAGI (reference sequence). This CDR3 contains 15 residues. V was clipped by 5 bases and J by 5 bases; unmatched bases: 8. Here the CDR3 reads CASSVAGTSGHEQYF. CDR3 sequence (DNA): TGTGCCAGCAGTGTGGCCGGGACTAGCGGCCACGAGCAGTACTTC.

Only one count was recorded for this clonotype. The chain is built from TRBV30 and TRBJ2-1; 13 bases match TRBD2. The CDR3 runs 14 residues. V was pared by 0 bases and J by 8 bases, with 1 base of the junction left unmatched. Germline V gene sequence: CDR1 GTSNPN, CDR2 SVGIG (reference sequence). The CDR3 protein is CAWSVGTSGDEQFF. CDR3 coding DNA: TGTGCCTGGAGTGTTGGGACTAGCGGGGATGAGCAGTTCTTC.

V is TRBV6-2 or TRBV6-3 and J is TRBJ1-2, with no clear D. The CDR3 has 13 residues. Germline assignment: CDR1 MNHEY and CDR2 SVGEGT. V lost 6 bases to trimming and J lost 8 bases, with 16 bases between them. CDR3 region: CASSLSPFGGYTF. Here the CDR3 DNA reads TGTGCCAGCAGCCTCTCACCCTTCGGAGGCTACACCTTC.

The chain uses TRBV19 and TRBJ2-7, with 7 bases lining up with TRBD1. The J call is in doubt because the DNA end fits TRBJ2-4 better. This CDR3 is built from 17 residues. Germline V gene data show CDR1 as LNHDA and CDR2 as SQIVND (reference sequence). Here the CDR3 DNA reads TGTGCCAGTAGAGACCCCCTAGACAGGGATTGGGGAAACATTCAGTACTTC. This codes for CASRDPLDRDWGNIQYF.

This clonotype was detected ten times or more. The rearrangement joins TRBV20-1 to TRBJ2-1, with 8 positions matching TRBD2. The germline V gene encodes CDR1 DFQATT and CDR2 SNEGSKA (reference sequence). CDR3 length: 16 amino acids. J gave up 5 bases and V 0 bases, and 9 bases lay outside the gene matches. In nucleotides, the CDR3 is TGCAGTGCTAGAGACGTCGGACTAGCAACAAACAATGAGCAGTTCTTC. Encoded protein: CSARDVGLATNNEQFF.

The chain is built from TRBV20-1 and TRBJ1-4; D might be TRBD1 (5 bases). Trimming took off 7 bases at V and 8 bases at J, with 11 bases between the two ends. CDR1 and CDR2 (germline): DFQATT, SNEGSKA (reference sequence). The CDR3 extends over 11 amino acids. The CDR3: CSVRAREKLFF. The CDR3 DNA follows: TGCAGTGTCAGGGCTAGGGAAAAACTGTTTTTT.

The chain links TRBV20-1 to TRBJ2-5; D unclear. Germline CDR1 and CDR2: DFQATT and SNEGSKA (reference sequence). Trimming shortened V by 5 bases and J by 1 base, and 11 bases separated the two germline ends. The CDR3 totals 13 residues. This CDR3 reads CSAPRPPQETQYF. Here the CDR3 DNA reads TGCAGTGCTCCCAGGCCTCCCCAAGAGACCCAGTACTTC.

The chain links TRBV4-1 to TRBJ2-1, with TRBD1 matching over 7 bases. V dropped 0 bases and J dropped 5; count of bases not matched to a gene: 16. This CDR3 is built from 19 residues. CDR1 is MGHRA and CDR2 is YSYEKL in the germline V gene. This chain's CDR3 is CASSQDNPGTASRNNEQFF. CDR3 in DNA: TGCGCCAGCAGCCAAGATAACCCAGGGACAGCCAGTAGGAACAATGAGCAGTTCTTC.

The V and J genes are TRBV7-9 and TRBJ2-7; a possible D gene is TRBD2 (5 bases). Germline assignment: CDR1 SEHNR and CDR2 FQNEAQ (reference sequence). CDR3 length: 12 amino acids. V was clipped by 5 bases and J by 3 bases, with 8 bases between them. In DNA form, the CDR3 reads TGTGCCAGCAGCGGAGAGGGCTACGAGCAGTACTTC. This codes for CASSGEGYEQYF.

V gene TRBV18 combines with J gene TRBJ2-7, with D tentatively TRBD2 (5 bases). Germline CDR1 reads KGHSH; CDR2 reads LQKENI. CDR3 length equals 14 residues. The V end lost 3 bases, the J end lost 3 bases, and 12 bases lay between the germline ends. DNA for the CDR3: TGTGCCAGCTCACCGGGAGTAGGAGACTACGAGCAGTACTTC. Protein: CASSPGVGDYEQYF.